Detailed here is one T cell receptor (beta chain). Its antigen is still unknown. No quality values exist for individual bases; no much larger clone is one base distant. The record originates from a study of T cell responses to AZD1222 COVID-19 vaccine (dated by TCRdb to about 2021). The study in broad terms: A total of 233 trial participants underwent TCR sequencing, of whom about 200 had received two doses of AZD1222 and some 26 had received two doses of the MenACWY control vaccine. Trial participants were enrolled into age subgroups of 18-55, 56-69 and 70-plus years, which contained 148, 28 and 57 TCR-sequenced participants, respectively. Here is what the overall study found, with its caveats: The 56-69-year group was small, and its depth increase did not reach significance, likely because of low power. Conclusions about previously exposed vaccinees are limited, since just a handful of AZD1222 recipients were seropositive for SARS-CoV-2 at baseline. After two AZD1222 doses, both the breadth and the depth of spike-specific TCRs were significantly higher than at day 0 and than in MenACWY recipients. Epitopes outside the regions mutated in the B.1.351 and B.1.1.7 variants were reportedly recognized by nearly half of the unique spike-specific TCRs. Most participants were white British and females outnumbered males, and the authors suggested that clonal diversity may have been underestimated. Vaccine-associated CD4 TCRs spanned the whole spike protein, with dominant responses in regions 160-218 and 743-854. No day 14 peak-response samples were available, so repertoires were characterized only after the peak T cell response.

Deletion took 8 bases off V and 2 bases off J, with a span of 15 bases between the germline ends. The CDR3 starts with the cysteine, ends with the phenylalanine, and has 14 residues. CDR3 DNA is the only sequence kept; it has 42 bases, read in frame from the first base. Based on the germline V gene (reference sequence), the CDR1 and CDR2 sequences are MNHEY and SMNVEV. The CDR3 regions of human TCRbeta chains were analyzed by immunosequencing. In the authors' own workflow: Repertoire TCRs were checked for matches against a reference library of SARS-CoV-2-specific TCRs that had been generated using the MIRA antigen-specificity platform. Breadth meant the fraction of unique TCRs that were SARS-CoV-2-associated, whereas depth meant the fraction of total T cells that were SARS-CoV-2-associated. Using the MIRA data, each spike-specific TCR was mapped to the spike region that the TCR reacts to and placed in a CD4 or CD8 class. Log10-transformed breadth and depth values were compared by one-way ANOVA with Sidak's multiple comparisons tests. In TCRdb, the immuneACCESS table is reduced to in-frame sequences with V and J assigned. These tables do not hold every clone; where another copy was compared, an unresolved V gene accounts for under half, and the others remain unexplained. V and J calls and clone size are copied from that table; D and trimming were computed from the DNA. For this sample the table gives 100,000 to 120,000 clones, of which approximately 90% were detected only once. The ten most abundant clones make up 15% of the sample.

The time point label on this specimen signifies: about 28 days (+/-7) after the second vaccine dose. AZD1222 recipients whose second dose came at about 4 weeks and those whose second dose came at about 12 weeks were combined into one group, since spike-specific TCR depth and breadth did not differ between the two schedules. Samples from vaccinated people were obtained from the UK trials COV001 and COV002, which included a single-blind randomized controlled phase 2/3 trial of AZD1222 (ChAdOx1 nCoV-19) in healthy adults. For TCRbeta chain sequencing, PBMC samples from trial participants were taken at day 0 and at day 28 after the second dose.

The source of this sequence is an adult who received the AZD1222 COVID-19 vaccine. Recombination linked TRBV27 to TRBJ2-5, and TRBD2 may be the D gene, going by 6 matching bases. The sample in question was peripheral blood, obtained 28 days after the second AZD1222 dose. The CDR3 region: CASRRGTWQETQYF. DNA sequence: TGTGCCAGCCGCCGGGGGACTTGGCAAGAGACCCAGTACTTC.